This section outlines one T cell receptor (beta chain) sequence together with its context. The data were taken from a study of T-cell reconstitution after alpha-beta-depleted transplantation in children. V lost 6 bases and J lost 6; bases outside the gene matches: 10. This CDR3 is built from 17 residues. Preparation of the TCRbeta library was carried out with unique molecular identifiers. TCRdb itself ran the PCR reads through MiXCR, one entry per CDR3 protein. The data hold about 500,000 distinct CDR3 sequences, with around a third observed a single time. Here the sequenced sample was PBMCs from the stem cell graft donor, taken from the stem cell graft. V usage is TRBV12-3 or TRBV12-4 and J usage is TRBJ2-1; TRBD2 matches 14 bases. The TCR originated in a human donor who donated a stem cell graft to a child with aplastic anemia. The chain's CDR3 is CASSLNRLAGGGNEQFF. CDR3 DNA sequence: TGTGCCAGCAGCCTCAATCGACTAGCGGGAGGGGGCAATGAGCAGTTCTTC.